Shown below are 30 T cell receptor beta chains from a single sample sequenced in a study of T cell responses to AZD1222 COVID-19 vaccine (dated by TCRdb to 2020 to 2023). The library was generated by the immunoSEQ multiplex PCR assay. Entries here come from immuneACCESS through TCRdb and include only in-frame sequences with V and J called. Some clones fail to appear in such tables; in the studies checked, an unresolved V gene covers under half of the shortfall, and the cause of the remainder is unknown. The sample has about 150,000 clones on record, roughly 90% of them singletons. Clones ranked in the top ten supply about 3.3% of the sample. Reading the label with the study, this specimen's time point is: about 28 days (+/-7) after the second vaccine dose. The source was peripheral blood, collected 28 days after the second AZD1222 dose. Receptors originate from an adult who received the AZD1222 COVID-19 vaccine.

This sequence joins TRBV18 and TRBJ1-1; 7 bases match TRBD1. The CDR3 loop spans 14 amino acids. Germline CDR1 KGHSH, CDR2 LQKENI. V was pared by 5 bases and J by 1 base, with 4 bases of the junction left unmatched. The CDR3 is CASSAGGENTEAFF. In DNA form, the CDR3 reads TGTGCCAGCTCAGCAGGGGGAGAGAACACTGAAGCTTTCTTT.

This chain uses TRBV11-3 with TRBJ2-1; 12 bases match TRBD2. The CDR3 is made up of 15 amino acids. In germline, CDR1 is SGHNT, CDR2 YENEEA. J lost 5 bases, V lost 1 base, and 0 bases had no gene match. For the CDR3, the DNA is TGTGCCAGCAGCTTAGGACTAGCGGGGGACAATGAGCAGTTCTTC. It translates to CASSLGLAGDNEQFF.

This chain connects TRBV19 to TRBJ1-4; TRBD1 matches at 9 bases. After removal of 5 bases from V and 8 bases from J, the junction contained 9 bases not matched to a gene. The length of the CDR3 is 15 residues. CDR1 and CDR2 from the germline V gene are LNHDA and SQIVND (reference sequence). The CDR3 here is CASSSSGQGGEKLFF. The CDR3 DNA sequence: TGTGCCAGTAGTTCATCGGGACAGGGTGGAGAAAAACTGTTTTTT.

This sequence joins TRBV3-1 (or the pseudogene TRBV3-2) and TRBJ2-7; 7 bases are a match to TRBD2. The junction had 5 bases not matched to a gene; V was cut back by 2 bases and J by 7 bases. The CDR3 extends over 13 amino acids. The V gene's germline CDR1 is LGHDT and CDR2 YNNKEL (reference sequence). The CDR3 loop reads CASSQHGGWEQYF. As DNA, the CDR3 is TGTGCCAGCAGCCAACACGGGGGGTGGGAGCAGTACTTC.

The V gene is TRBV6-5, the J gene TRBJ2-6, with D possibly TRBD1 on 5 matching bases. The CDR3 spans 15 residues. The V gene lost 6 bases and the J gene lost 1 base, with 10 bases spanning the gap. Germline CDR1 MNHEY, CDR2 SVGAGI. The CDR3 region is CASRPQGSGANVLTF. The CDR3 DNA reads TGTGCCAGCAGACCCCAGGGATCTGGGGCCAACGTCCTGACTTTC.

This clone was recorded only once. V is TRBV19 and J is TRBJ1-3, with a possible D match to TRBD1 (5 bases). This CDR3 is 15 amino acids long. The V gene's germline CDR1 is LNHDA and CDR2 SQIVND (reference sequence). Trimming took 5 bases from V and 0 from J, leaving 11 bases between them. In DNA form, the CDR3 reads TGTGCCAGTAGTGGACAAGTAAACTCTGGAAACACCATATATTTT. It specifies CASSGQVNSGNTIYF. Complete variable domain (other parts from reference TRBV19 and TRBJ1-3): DGGITQSPKYLFRKEGQNVTLSCEQNLNHDAMYWYRQDPGQGLRLIYYSQIVNDFQKGDIAEGYSVSREKKESFPLTVTSAQKNPTAFYLCASSGQVNSGNTIYFGEGSWLTVV.

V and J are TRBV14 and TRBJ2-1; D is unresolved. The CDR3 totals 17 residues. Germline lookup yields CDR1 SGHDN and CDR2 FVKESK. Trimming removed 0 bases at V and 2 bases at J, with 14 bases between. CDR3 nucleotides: TGTGCCAGCAGCCAAGATGTCGGCGGAAATACCTACAATGAGCAGTTCTTC. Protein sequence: CASSQDVGGNTYNEQFF.

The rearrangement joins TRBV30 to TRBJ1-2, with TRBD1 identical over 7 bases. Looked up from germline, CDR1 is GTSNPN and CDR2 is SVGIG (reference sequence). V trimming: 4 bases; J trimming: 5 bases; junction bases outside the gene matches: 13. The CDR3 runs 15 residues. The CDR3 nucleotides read TGTGCCTGGAACCCAGGGGGATTGGGGATGTATGGCTACACCTTC. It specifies CAWNPGGLGMYGYTF.

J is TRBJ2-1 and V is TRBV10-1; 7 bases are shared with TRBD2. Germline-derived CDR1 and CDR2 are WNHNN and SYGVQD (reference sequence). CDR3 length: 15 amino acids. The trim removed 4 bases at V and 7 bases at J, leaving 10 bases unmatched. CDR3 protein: CASSGGAGLQNEQFF. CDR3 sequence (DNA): TGCGCCAGCAGTGGAGGAGCGGGATTGCAGAATGAGCAGTTCTTC.

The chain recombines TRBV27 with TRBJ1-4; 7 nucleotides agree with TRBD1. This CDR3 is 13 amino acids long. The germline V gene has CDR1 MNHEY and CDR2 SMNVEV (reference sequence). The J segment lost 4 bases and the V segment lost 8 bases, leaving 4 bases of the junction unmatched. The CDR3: CASGGQLNEKLFF. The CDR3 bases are TGTGCCAGCGGGGGACAGCTTAATGAAAAACTGTTTTTT.

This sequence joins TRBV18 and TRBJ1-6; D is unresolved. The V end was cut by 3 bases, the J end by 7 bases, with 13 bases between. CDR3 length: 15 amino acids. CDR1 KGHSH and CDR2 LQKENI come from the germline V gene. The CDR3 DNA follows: TGTGCCAGCTCACCGTCAGACGCGTACAATTCACCCCTCCACTTT. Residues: CASSPSDAYNSPLHF.

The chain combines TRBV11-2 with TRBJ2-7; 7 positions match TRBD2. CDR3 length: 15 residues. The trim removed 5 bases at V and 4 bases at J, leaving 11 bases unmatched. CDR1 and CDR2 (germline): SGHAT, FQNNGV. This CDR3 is CASSGLPGRLYEQYF. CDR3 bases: TGTGCCAGCAGCGGGCTCCCCGGGAGGTTATACGAGCAGTACTTC.

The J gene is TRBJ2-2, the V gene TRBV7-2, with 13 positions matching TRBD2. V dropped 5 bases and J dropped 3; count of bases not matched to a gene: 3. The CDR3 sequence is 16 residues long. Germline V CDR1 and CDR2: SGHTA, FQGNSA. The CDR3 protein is CASSLTSGRDTGELFF. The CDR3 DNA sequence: TGTGCCAGCAGCCTTACTAGCGGGAGGGACACCGGGGAGCTGTTTTTT.

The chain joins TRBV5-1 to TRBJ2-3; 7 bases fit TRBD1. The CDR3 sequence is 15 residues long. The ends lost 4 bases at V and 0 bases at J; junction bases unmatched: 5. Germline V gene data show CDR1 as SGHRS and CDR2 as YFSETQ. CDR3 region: CASSRPGQSTDTQYF. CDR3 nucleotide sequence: TGCGCCAGCAGCCGCCCGGGACAGAGCACAGATACGCAGTATTTT.

The CDR3 spells CASSYQSGPGEQYF. DNA of the CDR3: TGTGCCAGCAGCTACCAGTCCGGGCCGGGCGAGCAGTACTTC. The chain carries TRBV7-2 and TRBJ2-7; D call uncertain. This CDR3 contains 14 residues. Per the germline V gene, CDR1 is SGHTA and CDR2 is FQGNSA. The V gene lost 4 bases and the J gene lost 6 bases, with 16 bases spanning the gap.

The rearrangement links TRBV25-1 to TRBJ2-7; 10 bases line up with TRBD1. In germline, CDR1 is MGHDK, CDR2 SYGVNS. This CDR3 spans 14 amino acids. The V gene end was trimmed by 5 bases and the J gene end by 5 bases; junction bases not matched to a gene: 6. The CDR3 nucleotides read TGTGCCAGCAGTAAGGACAGGGGGGTTAACGAGCAGTACTTC. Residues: CASSKDRGVNEQYF.

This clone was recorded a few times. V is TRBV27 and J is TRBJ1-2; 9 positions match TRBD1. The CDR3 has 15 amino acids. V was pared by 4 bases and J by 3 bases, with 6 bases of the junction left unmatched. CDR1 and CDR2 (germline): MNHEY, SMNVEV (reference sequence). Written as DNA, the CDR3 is TGTGCCAGCAGTTCCCAGTGGACAGGGGACTATGGCTACACCTTC. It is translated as CASSSQWTGDYGYTF.

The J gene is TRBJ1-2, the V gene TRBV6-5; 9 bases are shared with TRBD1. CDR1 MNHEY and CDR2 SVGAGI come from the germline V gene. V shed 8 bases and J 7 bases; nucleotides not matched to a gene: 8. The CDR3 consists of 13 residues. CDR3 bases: TGTGCCAGCGGGGACAGGGCCAGGAGTGGCTACACCTTC. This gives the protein CASGDRARSGYTF.

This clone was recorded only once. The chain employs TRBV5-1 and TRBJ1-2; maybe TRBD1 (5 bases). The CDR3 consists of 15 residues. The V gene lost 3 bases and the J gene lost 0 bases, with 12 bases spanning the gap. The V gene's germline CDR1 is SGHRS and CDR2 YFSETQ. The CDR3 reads CASSWTGTTNYGYTF. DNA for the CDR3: TGCGCCAGCAGCTGGACCGGGACTACTAACTATGGCTACACCTTC.

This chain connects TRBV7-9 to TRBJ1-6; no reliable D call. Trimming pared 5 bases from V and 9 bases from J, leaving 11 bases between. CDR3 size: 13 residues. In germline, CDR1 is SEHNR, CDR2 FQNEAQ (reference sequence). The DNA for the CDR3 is TGTGCCAGCAGCCTCGACGTCAGTTCACCCCTCCACTTT. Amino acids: CASSLDVSSPLHF. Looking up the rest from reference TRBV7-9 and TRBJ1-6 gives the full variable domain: DTGVSQNPRHKITKRGQNVTFRCDPISEHNRLYWYRQTLGQGPEFLTYFQNEAQLEKSRLLSDRFSAERPKGSFSTLEIQRTEQGDSAMYLCASSLDVSSPLHFGNGTRLTVT.

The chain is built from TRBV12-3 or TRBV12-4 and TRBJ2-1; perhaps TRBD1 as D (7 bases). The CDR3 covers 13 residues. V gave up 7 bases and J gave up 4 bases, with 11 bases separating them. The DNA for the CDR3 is TGTGCCAGCAACCAGGGGGGTTACAATGAGCAGTTCTTC. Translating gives CASNQGGYNEQFF.

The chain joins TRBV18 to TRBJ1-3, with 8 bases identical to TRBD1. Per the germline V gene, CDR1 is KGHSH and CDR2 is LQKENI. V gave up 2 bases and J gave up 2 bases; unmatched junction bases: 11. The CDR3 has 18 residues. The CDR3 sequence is CASSPFHPGQGTGNTIYF. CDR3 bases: TGTGCCAGCTCACCATTTCATCCCGGACAGGGAACTGGAAACACCATATATTTT.

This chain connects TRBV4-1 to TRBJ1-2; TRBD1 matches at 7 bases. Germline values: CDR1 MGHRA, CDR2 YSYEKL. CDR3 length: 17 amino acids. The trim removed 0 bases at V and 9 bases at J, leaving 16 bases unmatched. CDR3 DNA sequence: TGCGCCAGCAGCCAAGAAAAGAGGGGGCGCAGTTCGGTCCGCTACACCTTC. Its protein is CASSQEKRGRSSVRYTF.

CDR3 coding DNA: TGCAGCGTTGCCCGACTAGCGATACGCACAGATACGCAGTATTTT. Translating gives CSVARLAIRTDTQYF. The gene calls are TRBV29-1 and TRBJ2-3; 8 bases map to TRBD2. With 4 bases clipped from V and 1 base from J, the junction kept 7 bases outside the gene matches. The CDR3 covers 15 residues. Germline lookup yields CDR1 SQVTM and CDR2 ANQGSEA.

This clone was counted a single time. The CDR3 bases are TGTGCCAGCAGTTTCCTAGCGGGGAACACCGGGGAGCTGTTTTTT. It translates to CASSFLAGNTGELFF. V is TRBV2 and J is TRBJ2-2; 8 positions agree with TRBD2. The trim removed 5 bases at V and 1 base at J, leaving 3 bases unmatched. The germline CDR1 and CDR2 sequences are SNHLY and FYNNEI. CDR3 size: 15 residues.

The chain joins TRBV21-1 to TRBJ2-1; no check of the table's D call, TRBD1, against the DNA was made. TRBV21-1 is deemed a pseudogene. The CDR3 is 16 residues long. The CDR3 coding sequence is TGTGCCAGCAGCAAGGACAGGGGGACAATTGTTGGTGAGCAGTTCTTC. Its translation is CASSKDRGTIVGEQFF.

CDR3 loop: CASSQGTGGMATEAFF. Written as DNA, the CDR3 is TGTGCCAGCAGCCAAGGGACAGGGGGAATGGCCACTGAAGCTTTCTTT. The V gene is TRBV3-1 (or the pseudogene TRBV3-2), the J gene TRBJ1-1; 10 bases are shared with TRBD1. There are 16 residues in the CDR3. Germline assignment: CDR1 LGHDT and CDR2 YNNKEL (reference sequence). With V trimmed by 1 base and J by 4 bases, 6 bases remained unmatched.

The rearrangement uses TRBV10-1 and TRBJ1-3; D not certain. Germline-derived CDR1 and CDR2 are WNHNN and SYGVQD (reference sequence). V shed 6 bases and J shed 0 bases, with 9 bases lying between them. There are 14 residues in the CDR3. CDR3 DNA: TGCGCCAGCAGCGCAGGCCACTCTGGAAACACCATATATTTT. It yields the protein CASSAGHSGNTIYF.

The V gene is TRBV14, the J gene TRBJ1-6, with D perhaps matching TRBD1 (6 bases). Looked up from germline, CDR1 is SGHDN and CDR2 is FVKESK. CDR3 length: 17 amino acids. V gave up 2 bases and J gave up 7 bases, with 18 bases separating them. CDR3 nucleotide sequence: TGTGCCAGCAGCCAACTGACGGGGGCGCCTTCGAATTCACCCCTCCACTTT. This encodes CASSQLTGAPSNSPLHF. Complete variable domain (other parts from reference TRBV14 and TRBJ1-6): EAGVTQFPSHSVIEKGQTVTLRCDPISGHDNLYWYRRVMGKEIKFLLHFVKESKQDESGMPNNRFLAERTGGTYSTLKVQPAELEDSGVYFCASSQLTGAPSNSPLHFGNGTRLTVT.

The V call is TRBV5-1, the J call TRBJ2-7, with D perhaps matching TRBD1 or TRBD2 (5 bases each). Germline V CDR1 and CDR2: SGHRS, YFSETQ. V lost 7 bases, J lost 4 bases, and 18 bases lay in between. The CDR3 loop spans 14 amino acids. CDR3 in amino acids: CASRVGGIGYEQYF. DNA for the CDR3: TGCGCCAGCCGGGTTGGGGGAATCGGTTACGAGCAGTACTTC.